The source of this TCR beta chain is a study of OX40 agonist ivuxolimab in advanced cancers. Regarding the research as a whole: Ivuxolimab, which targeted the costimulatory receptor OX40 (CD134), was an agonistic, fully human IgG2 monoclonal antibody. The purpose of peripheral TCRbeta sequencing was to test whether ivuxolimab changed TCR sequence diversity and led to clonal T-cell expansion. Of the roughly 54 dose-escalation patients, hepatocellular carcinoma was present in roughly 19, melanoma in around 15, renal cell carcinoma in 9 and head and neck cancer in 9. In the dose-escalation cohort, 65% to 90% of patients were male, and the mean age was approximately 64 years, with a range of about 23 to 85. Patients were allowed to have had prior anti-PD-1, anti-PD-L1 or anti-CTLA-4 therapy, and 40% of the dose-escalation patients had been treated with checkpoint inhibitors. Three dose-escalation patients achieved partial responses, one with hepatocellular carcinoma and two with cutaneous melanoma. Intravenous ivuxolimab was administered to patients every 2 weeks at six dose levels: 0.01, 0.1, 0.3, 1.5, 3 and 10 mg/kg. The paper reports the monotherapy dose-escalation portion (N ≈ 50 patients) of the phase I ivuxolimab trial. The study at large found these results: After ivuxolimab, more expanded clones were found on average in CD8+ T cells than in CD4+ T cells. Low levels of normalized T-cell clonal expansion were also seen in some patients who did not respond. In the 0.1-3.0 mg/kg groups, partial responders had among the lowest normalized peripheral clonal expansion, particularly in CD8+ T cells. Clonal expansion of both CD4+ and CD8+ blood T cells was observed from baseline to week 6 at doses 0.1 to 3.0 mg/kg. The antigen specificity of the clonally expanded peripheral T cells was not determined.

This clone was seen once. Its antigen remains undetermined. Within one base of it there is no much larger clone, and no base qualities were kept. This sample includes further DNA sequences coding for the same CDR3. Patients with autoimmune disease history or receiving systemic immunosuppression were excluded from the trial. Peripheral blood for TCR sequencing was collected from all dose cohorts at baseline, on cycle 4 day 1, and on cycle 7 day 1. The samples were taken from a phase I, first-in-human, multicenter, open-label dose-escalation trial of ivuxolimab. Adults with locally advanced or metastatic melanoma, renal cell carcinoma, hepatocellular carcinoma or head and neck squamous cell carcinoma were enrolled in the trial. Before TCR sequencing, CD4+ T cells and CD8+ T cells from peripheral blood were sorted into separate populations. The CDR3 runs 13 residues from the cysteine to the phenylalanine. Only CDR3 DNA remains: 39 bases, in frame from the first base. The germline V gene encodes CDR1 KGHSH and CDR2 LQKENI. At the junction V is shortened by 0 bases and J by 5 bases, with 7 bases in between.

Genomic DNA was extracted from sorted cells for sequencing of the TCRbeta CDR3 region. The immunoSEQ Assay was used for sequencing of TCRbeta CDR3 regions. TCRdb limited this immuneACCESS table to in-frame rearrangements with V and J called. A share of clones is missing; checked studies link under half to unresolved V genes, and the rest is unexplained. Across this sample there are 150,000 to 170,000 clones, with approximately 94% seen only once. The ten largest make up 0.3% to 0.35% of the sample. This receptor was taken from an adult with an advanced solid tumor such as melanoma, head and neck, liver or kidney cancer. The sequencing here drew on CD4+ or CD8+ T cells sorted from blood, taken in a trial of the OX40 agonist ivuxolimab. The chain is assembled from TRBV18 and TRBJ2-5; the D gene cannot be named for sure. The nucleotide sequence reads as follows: TGTGCCAGCTCACCACCTGCCGCGGAGACCCAGTACTTC. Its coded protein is CASSPPAAETQYF.